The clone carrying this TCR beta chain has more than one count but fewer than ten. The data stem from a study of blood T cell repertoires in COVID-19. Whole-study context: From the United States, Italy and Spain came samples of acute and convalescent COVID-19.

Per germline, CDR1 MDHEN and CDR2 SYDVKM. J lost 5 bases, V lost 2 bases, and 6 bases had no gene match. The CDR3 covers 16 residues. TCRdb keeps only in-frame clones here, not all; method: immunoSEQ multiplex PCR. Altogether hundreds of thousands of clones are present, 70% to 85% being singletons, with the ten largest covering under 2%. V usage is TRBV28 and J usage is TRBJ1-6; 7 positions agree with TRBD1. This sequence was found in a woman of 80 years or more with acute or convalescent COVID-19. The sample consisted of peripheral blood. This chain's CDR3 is CASSLSRQGNNSPLHF. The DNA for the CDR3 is TGTGCCAGCAGTTTAAGCCGACAGGGAAATAATTCACCCCTCCACTTT.